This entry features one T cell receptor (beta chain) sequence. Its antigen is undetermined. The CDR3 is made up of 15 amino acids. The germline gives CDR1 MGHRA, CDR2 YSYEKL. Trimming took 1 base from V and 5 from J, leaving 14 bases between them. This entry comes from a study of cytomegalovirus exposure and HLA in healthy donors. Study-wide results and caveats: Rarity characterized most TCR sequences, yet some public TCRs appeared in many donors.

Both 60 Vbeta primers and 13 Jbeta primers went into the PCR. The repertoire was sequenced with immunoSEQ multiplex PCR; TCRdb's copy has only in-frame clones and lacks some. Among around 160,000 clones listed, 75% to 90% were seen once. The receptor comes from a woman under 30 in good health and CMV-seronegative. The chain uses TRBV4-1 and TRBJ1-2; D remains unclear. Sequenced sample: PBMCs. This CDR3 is CASSQAVGGSYGYTF. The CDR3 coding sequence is TGCGCCAGCAGCCAAGCCGTCGGAGGGAGTTATGGCTACACCTTC.